The sequence of this TCR beta chain was determined in a study of graft-versus-host responses after intestinal transplantation. Using immunoSEQ multiplex PCR, the repertoire was profiled, and TCRdb retains in-frame clones only, with some absent. The sample has about 70,000 clones, less than 95% seen once. Points on this clone: Its antigen is still unknown.

This CDR3 has 16 residues. Trimming at V came to 0 bases and at J to 5 bases, leaving 6 bases not matched to a gene. Germline V gene data show CDR1 as MGHRA and CDR2 as YSYEKL. The material sequenced was unstimulated CD8+ T cells sorted from spleen or lymph node cells, taken before intestinal transplant. The chain joins TRBV4-1 to TRBJ2-7, with TRBD2 matching 11 bases. This receptor was identified in a human donor who received an intestinal transplant. The DNA of the CDR3 is TGCGCCAGCAGCCAAGACGAGGGACTAGCGGCTGACGAGCAGTACTTC. Its translation: CASSQDEGLAADEQYF.